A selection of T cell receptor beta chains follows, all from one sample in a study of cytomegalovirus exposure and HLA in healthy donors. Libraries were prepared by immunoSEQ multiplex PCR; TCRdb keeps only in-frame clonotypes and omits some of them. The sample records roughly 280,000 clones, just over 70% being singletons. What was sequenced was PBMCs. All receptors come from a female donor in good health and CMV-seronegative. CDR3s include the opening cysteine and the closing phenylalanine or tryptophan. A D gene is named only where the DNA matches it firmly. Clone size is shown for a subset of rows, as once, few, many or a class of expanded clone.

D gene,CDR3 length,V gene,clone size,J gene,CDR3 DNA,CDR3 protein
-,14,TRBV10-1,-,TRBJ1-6,TGCGCCAGCAGTGAGTCTACGGGGAATTCACCCCTCCACTTT,CASSESTGNSPLHF
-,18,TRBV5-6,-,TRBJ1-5,TGTGCCAGCAGTCTGGAGGGCACCTTGGGGGTTAGCAATCAGCCCCAGCATTTT,CASSLEGTLGVSNQPQHF
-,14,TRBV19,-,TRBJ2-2,TGTGCCACCAAAACCGGGGGAAACACCGGGGAGCTGTTTTTT,CATKTGGNTGELFF
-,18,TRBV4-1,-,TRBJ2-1,TGCGCCAGCAGCCAAGTGTTGGTGGGAGGGGGAACCTACAATGAGCAGTTCTTC,CASSQVLVGGGTYNEQFF
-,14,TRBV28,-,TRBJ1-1,TGTGCCAGCAGACTGAGGGTCCTGAACACTGAAGCTTTCTTT,CASRLRVLNTEAFF
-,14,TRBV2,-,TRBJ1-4,TGTGCCAGCAGTGTCGGGGGGGCGCGTGAAAAACTGTTTTTT,CASSVGGAREKLFF
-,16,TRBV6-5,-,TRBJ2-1,TGTGCCAGCAGTTGGATTAGGGGACATTCCTACAATGAGCAGTTCTTC,CASSWIRGHSYNEQFF
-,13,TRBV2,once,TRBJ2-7,TGTGCCAGCAACGTGGTGGGGGGTTACGAGCAGTACTTC,CASNVVGGYEQYF
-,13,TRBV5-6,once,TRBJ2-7,TGTGCCAGCAGCTTGGACAGGGTCTACGAGCAGTACTTC,CASSLDRVYEQYF
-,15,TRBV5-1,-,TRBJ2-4,TGCGCCAGCAGCTTGTCGTCTACCAGAGGAAACATTCAGTACTTC,CASSLSSTRGNIQYF
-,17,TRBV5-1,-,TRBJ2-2,TGCGCCAGCAGCTTCTACAGGGAGAGAAGTAACACCGGGGAGCTGTTTTTT,CASSFYRERSNTGELFF
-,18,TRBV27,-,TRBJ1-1,TGTGCCAGCAGTGATGCGAAAAGGACGGGGTTAGGGAACACTGAAGCTTTCTTT,CASSDAKRTGLGNTEAFF
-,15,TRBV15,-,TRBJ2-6,TGTGCCACCAGCAGAGATAAAGGGGTCACCAACGTCCTGACTTTC,CATSRDKGVTNVLTF
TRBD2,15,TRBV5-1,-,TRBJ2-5,TGCGCCAGCAGCCCCGAGGGAGGGCCCGCGGAGACCCAGTACTTC,CASSPEGGPAETQYF
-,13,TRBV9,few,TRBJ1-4,TGTGCCAGCAGCGTAGGACTAAGGGAAAAACTGTTTTTT,CASSVGLREKLFF
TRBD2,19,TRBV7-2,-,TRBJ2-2,TGTGCCAGCAGCTTAGGTCTAGCGGGAGGGAGAACGAACACCGGGGAGCTGTTTTTT,CASSLGLAGGRTNTGELFF
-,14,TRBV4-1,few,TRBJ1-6,TGCGCCAGCAGCGCTACAGAGTCGAATTCACCCCTCCACTTT,CASSATESNSPLHF